This TCR beta chain came from a study of T cells in Graves' hyperthyroidism and ophthalmopathy. This clonotype came up a few times. Its specificity is not known. The CDR3 regions of TCR beta were amplified from RNA transcripts. TCR CDR3 underwent first-round RT-PCR with the HTBI primer set. TCRdb reanalysed the multiplex PCR reads using MiXCR and keeps one entry per CDR3 protein. The data show about 330,000 distinct CDR3 sequences, approximately 15% seen once. With duration under 3 months, ophthalmopathy was active: Clinical Activity Score at least 3, NOSPECS at least 4. Whole-study findings and limits: Clonotypes that were expanded in thyroid above 0.001 mostly appeared in blood too. Stable hyperthyroidism was told apart from ophthalmopathy by a model built on 13 V-J features. Progression to ophthalmopathy was predicted a median of roughly seven months early.

There are 15 residues in the CDR3. V was trimmed by 6 bases and J by 0 bases, leaving 12 bases between them. Germline V gives CDR1 DFQATT, CDR2 SNEGSKA (reference sequence). The rearrangement uses TRBV20-1 and TRBJ2-6; possible D gene TRBD1, 6 bases. The clonotype comes from a woman aged 40 to 49 with Graves' ophthalmopathy. Sequenced input: blood. CDR3 bases: TGCAGTGCAAGACAGGCGAACTCTGGGGCCAACGTCCTGACTTTC. This sequence encodes CSARQANSGANVLTF.